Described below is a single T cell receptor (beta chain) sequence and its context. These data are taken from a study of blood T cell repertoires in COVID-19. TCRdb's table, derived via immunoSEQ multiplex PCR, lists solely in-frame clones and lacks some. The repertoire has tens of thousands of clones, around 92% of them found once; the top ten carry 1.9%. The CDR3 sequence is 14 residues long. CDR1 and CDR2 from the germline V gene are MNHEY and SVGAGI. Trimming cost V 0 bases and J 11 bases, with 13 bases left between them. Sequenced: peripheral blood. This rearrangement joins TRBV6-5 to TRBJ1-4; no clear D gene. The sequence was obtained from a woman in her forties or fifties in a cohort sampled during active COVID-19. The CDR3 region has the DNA TGTGCCAGCAGTTACTCGATTAATTTCGAGAAACTGTTTTTT. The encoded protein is CASSYSINFEKLFF.